The rows below give T cell receptor beta chains drawn from one sample of a study of blood T cell repertoires in COVID-19. TCRdb keeps only in-frame clones here, not all; method: immunoSEQ multiplex PCR. The repertoire holds some 140,000 clones, with around 82% as singletons. Material: peripheral blood. These receptors were taken from a man between 60 and 75 years old with COVID-19, enrolled during active disease. CDR3s include the opening cysteine and the closing phenylalanine or tryptophan. Fields, in order: D gene, J gene, clone size, V gene, CDR3 protein, CDR3 DNA. The D gene is left open where the match is weak. The size entry is marked missing in some rows and otherwise reads once, few, many or a size class.

D gene: TRBD1
J gene: TRBJ2-3
clone size: .
V gene: TRBV9
CDR3 protein: CASSAGGQQTDTQYF
CDR3 DNA: TGTGCCAGCAGCGCTGGGGGACAGCAGACAGATACGCAGTATTTT

D gene: TRBD2
J gene: TRBJ2-2
clone size: .
V gene: TRBV15
CDR3 protein: CATSRDTRLAGGRTGELFF
CDR3 DNA: TGTGCCACCAGCAGAGATACCCGACTAGCGGGAGGTCGCACCGGGGAGCTGTTTTTT

D gene: TRBD2
J gene: TRBJ2-1
clone size: once
V gene: TRBV5-1
CDR3 protein: CASSWLAGGLNEQFF
CDR3 DNA: TGCGCCAGCAGTTGGCTAGCGGGGGGGCTCAATGAGCAGTTCTTC

D gene: .
J gene: TRBJ1-2
clone size: .
V gene: TRBV6-6
CDR3 protein: CASSYPHSPVDYGYTF
CDR3 DNA: TGTGCCAGCAGTTACCCCCACAGCCCTGTAGACTATGGCTACACCTTC

D gene: TRBD2
J gene: TRBJ2-3
clone size: .
V gene: TRBV28
CDR3 protein: CASTRLAGGLSTDTQYF
CDR3 DNA: TGTGCCAGCACACGACTAGCGGGAGGGCTCAGCACAGATACGCAGTATTTT

D gene: TRBD1
J gene: TRBJ1-1
clone size: .
V gene: TRBV7-2
CDR3 protein: CASSPRQGAGTEAFF
CDR3 DNA: TGTGCCAGCAGCCCAAGACAGGGGGCGGGCACTGAAGCTTTCTTT

D gene: .
J gene: TRBJ2-7
clone size: few
V gene: TRBV4-3
CDR3 protein: CASSQDYDGVYEQYF
CDR3 DNA: TGCGCCAGCAGCCAAGACTATGACGGAGTCTACGAGCAGTACTTC

D gene: .
J gene: TRBJ1-2
clone size: .
V gene: TRBV12-3/TRBV12-4
CDR3 protein: CASSLDSIYGYTF
CDR3 DNA: TGTGCCAGCAGTTTAGACAGTATATATGGCTACACCTTC

D gene: TRBD1
J gene: TRBJ1-2
clone size: .
V gene: TRBV9
CDR3 protein: CASSVVGTGVGGYTF
CDR3 DNA: TGTGCCAGCAGCGTAGTGGGGACAGGGGTCGGCGGCTACACCTTC

D gene: .
J gene: TRBJ1-1
clone size: .
V gene: TRBV19
CDR3 protein: CASKFAGQLNTEAFF
CDR3 DNA: TGTGCCAGTAAGTTCGCTGGCCAACTGAACACTGAAGCTTTCTTT

D gene: .
J gene: TRBJ1-1
clone size: .
V gene: TRBV19
CDR3 protein: CASTTAARLNTEAFF
CDR3 DNA: TGTGCCAGTACCACCGCGGCGAGGCTGAACACTGAAGCTTTCTTT

D gene: .
J gene: TRBJ1-5
clone size: .
V gene: TRBV7-2
CDR3 protein: CASSLAGTNQPQHF
CDR3 DNA: TGTGCCAGCAGCCTGGCAGGAACCAATCAGCCCCAGCATTTT

D gene: .
J gene: TRBJ1-3
clone size: .
V gene: TRBV6-6
CDR3 protein: CASSFGVYSGNTIYF
CDR3 DNA: TGTGCCAGCAGTTTCGGGGTCTACTCTGGAAACACCATATATTTT

D gene: .
J gene: TRBJ1-6
clone size: .
V gene: TRBV7-9
CDR3 protein: CASSLTSGLNSPLHF
CDR3 DNA: TGTGCCAGCAGCTTAACATCAGGGCTAAATTCACCCCTCCACTTT

D gene: .
J gene: TRBJ1-4
clone size: few
V gene: TRBV7-2
CDR3 protein: CASSLVPPGSGGLKLFF
CDR3 DNA: TGTGCCAGCAGCTTAGTCCCCCCCGGTTCCGGGGGACTGAAACTGTTTTTT

D gene: .
J gene: TRBJ1-1
clone size: .
V gene: TRBV9
CDR3 protein: CASSVTPTVMNTEAFF
CDR3 DNA: TGTGCCAGCAGCGTAACCCCGACAGTCATGAACACTGAAGCTTTCTTT

D gene: .
J gene: TRBJ1-3
clone size: .
V gene: TRBV9
CDR3 protein: CASSVGESGNTIYF
CDR3 DNA: TGTGCCAGCAGCGTCGGGGAGTCTGGAAACACCATATATTTT

D gene: TRBD2
J gene: TRBJ2-5
clone size: .
V gene: TRBV28
CDR3 protein: CASSFGGGPETQYF
CDR3 DNA: TGTGCCAGCAGTTTCGGCGGGGGGCCAGAGACCCAGTACTTC

D gene: TRBD1
J gene: TRBJ1-2
clone size: few
V gene: TRBV7-9
CDR3 protein: CASSPRDRENYGYTF
CDR3 DNA: TGTGCCAGCAGCCCCAGAGACAGGGAAAACTATGGCTACACCTTC

D gene: .
J gene: TRBJ1-1
clone size: .
V gene: TRBV28
CDR3 protein: CASSLGGRRLLNTEAFF
CDR3 DNA: TGTGCCAGCAGTTTAGGAGGGAGGAGGCTTCTGAACACTGAAGCTTTCTTT

D gene: .
J gene: TRBJ1-1
clone size: .
V gene: TRBV15
CDR3 protein: CATSRAQGRTEAFF
CDR3 DNA: TGTGCCACCAGCAGAGCACAGGGACGGACAGAAGCTTTCTTT

D gene: .
J gene: TRBJ1-3
clone size: .
V gene: TRBV5-4
CDR3 protein: CASSLAGYSGNTIYF
CDR3 DNA: TGTGCCAGCAGCTTGGCCGGGTACTCTGGAAACACCATATATTTT

D gene: TRBD1
J gene: TRBJ2-1
clone size: .
V gene: TRBV11-3
CDR3 protein: CASSYGQDYNEQFF
CDR3 DNA: TGTGCCAGCAGCTATGGACAGGACTACAATGAGCAGTTCTTC

D gene: .
J gene: TRBJ1-6
clone size: .
V gene: TRBV5-1
CDR3 protein: CASSPSGSSYNSPLHF
CDR3 DNA: TGCGCCAGCAGCCCCTCCGGGAGCTCCTATAATTCACCCCTCCACTTT

D gene: TRBD1
J gene: TRBJ1-5
clone size: .
V gene: TRBV7-9
CDR3 protein: CASSLSGGPVPQHF
CDR3 DNA: TGTGCCAGCAGCTTATCAGGGGGCCCCGTACCCCAGCATTTT

D gene: .
J gene: TRBJ1-2
clone size: .
V gene: TRBV28
CDR3 protein: CASSIGGVDGYTF
CDR3 DNA: TGTGCCAGCAGTATAGGGGGGGTCGATGGCTACACCTTC

D gene: .
J gene: TRBJ1-2
clone size: .
V gene: TRBV11-3
CDR3 protein: CASSIHFGGTGKGDYGYTF
CDR3 DNA: TGTGCCAGCAGCATACACTTTGGAGGCACCGGGAAGGGTGACTATGGCTACACCTTC